Sequencing of this TCR beta chain was carried out in a study of T cell responses to AZD1222 COVID-19 vaccine. Method: immunoSEQ multiplex PCR; TCRdb's copy keeps in-frame clones and lacks some. The sample holds tens of thousands of clones; around nine tenths are singletons and the top ten take about 3.4%. V was pared by 0 bases and J by 5 bases, with 14 bases between. Germline CDR1 is SGHRS and CDR2 is YFSETQ. The CDR3 has 15 residues. This receptor was taken from an adult who received the AZD1222 COVID-19 vaccine. The chain links TRBV5-1 to TRBJ1-1; D gene uncertain. This specimen consisted of peripheral blood, obtained 28 days after the second AZD1222 dose. The CDR3 sequence: CASSLVPGIRTEAFF. The DNA for the CDR3 is TGCGCCAGCAGCTTGGTCCCGGGTATAAGGACTGAAGCTTTCTTT.